This T cell receptor beta chain emerged from a study of PD-1 blockade in classical Hodgkin lymphoma. The overall study: Patients had nivolumab dosed at 3 mg/kg, delivered intravenously every 2 weeks.

The protocol was immunoSEQ multiplex PCR, while the TCRdb copy is restricted to in-frame clones and leaves out a portion. The sample includes 45,000 to 55,000 clones, approximately 81% of them seen just once. Exposure to brentuximab vedotin varied, and each patient had relapsed following autologous stem cell transplantation. Patients reached a best response of complete response, partial response or progressive disease. Remarks on this clone: Its cognate antigen is unknown.

Study results and caveats: The CD4+ diversity rise by C4D1 was clearest in complete responders. It was among complete responders that baseline diversity resembled that of newly diagnosed patients.

The germline CDR1 and CDR2 sequences are SNHLY and FYNNEI. CDR3 length: 17 residues. Losses at the gene ends were 4 bases for V and 6 bases for J; bases not matched to a gene: 15. V and J are TRBV2 and TRBJ2-7; 10 bases fit TRBD1. The source of this sequence is a human donor with classical Hodgkin lymphoma. The input for sequencing was peripheral blood mononuclear cells (PBMCs), taken at baseline. CDR3 nucleotides: TGTGCCAGCAGTGGCCTAATTCCGGGACAGGGGACGGGCGAGCAGTACGTC. It translates to CASSGLIPGQGTGEQYV.